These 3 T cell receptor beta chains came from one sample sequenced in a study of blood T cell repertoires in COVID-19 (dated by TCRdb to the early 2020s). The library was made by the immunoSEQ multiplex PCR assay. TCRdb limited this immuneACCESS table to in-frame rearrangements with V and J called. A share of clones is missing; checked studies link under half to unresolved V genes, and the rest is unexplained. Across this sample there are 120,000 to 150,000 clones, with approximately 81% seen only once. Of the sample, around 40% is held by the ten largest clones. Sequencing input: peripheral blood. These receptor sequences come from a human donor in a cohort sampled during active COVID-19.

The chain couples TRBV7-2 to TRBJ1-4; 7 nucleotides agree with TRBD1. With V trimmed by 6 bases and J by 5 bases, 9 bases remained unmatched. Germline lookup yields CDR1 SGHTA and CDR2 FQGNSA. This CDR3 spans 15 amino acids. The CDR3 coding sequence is TGTGCCAGCAGGAAAACCGGGACAGCCAATGAAAAACTGTTTTTT. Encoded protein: CASRKTGTANEKLFF.

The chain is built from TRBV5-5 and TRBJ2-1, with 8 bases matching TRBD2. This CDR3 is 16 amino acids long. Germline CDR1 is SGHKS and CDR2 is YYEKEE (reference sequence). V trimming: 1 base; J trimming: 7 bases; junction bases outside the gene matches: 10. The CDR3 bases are TGTGCCAGCAGCTTGTCAACGGGGGGGCCCCGGAATGAGCAGTTCTTC. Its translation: CASSLSTGGPRNEQFF.

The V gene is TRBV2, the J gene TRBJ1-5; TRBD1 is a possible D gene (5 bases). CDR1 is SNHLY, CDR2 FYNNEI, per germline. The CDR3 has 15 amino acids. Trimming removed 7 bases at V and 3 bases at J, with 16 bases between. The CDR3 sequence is CASTAEGAFNQPQHF. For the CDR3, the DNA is TGTGCCAGCACCGCGGAAGGGGCGTTCAATCAGCCCCAGCATTTT.